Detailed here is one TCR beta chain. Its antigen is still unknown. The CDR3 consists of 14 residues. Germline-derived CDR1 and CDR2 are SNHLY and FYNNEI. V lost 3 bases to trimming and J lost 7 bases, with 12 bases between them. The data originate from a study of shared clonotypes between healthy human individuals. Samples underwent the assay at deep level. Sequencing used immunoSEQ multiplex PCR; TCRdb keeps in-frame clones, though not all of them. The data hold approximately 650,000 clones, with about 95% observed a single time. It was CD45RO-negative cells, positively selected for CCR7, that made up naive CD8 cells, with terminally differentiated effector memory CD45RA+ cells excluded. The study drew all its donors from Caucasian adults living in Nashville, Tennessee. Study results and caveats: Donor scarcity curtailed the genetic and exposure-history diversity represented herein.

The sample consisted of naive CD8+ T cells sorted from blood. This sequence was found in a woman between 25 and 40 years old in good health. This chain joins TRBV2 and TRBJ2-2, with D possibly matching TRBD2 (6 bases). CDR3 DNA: TGTGCCAGCAGTGAGCTGCGGGGTGACGGGGAGCTGTTTTTT. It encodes CASSELRGDGELFF.